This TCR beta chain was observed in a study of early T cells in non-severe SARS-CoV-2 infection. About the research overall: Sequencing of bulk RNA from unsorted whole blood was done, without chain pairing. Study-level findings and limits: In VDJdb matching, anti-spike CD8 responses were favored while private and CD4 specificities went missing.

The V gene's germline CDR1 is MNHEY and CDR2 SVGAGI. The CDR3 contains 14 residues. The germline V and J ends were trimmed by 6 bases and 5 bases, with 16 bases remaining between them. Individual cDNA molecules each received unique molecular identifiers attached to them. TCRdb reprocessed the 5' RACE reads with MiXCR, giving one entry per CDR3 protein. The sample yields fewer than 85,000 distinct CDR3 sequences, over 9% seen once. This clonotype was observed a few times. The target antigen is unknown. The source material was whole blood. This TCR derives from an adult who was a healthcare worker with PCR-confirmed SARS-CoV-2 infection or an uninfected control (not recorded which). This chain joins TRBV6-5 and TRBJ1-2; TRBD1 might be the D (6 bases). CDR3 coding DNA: TGTGCCAGCAGGCCACCGGGACAACGATATGGCTACACCTTC. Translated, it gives CASRPPGQRYGYTF.